The entry below gives a single T cell receptor beta chain sequence along with its context. The target antigen is unknown. The data originate from a study of cytomegalovirus exposure and HLA in healthy donors. Study-wide results and caveats: The authors later linked a missense DCLRE1C variant to TCR beta V- and J-gene trimming. Compared with the approximately 700-donor mean, an Asian-associated ancestry cluster reportedly had fewer N-insertions, according to a later analysis.

Primers for the PCR totalled 60 Vbeta and 13 Jbeta. Measured with immunoSEQ multiplex PCR; TCRdb has only the in-frame clones, and not every one. The sample has more than 130,000 clones, approximately 70% seen once; the top ten hold about an eighth. The CDR3 loop spans 14 amino acids. Germline CDR1 reads SGHNT; CDR2 reads YYREEE (reference sequence). Trimming removed 0 bases from V and 5 bases from J; junction bases left unmatched: 3. The source of this sequence is a human donor in good health. The chain employs TRBV5-4 and TRBJ2-7; 9 bases agree with TRBD1. Sequences were obtained from PBMCs. The CDR3 region is CASSLGDRAHEQYF. The CDR3 region has the DNA TGTGCCAGCAGCTTGGGGGACAGGGCCCACGAGCAGTACTTC.